This T cell receptor (beta chain) stems from a study of chemoradiotherapy in HPV16-positive cancers. Study-wide findings and caveats: Only a couple of HPV16-positive patients supplied the functional HPV-specificity definition.

V lost 5 bases to trimming and J lost 5 bases, with 24 bases between them. The V gene's germline CDR1 is SGHAT and CDR2 FQNNGV. The length of the CDR3 is 17 residues. Method: immunoSEQ multiplex PCR; TCRdb's copy keeps in-frame clones and lacks some. Counted here are over 15,000 clones, roughly three quarters occurring once; the ten biggest clones make up roughly 9.8%. About this clone itself: Its cognate antigen is unknown.

The chain combines TRBV11-2 with TRBJ1-2; tentatively, D is TRBD1 (6 bases). Sampling was conducted from a patient who underwent chemoradiotherapy. This sequence was found in a human donor with HPV-associated anogenital cancer. DNA for the CDR3: TGTGCCAGCAGCCCCCTGGCGTTCCGGGGGCGAAGATATGGCTACACCTTC. Its protein product is CASSPLAFRGRRYGYTF.